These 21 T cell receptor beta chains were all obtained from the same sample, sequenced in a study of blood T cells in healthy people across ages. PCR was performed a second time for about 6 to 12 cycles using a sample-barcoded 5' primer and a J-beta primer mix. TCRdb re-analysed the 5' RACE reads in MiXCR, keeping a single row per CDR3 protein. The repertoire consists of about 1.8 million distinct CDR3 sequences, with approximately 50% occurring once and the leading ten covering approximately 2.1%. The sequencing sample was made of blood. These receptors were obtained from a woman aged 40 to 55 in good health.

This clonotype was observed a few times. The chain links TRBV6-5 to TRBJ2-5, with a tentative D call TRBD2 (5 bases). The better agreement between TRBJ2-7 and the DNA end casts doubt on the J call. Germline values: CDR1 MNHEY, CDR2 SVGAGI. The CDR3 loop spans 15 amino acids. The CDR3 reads CASSWTLGGAYEQYF. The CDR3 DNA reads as TGTGCCAGCAGTTGGACTCTCGGCGGTGCTTACGAGCAGTACTTC.

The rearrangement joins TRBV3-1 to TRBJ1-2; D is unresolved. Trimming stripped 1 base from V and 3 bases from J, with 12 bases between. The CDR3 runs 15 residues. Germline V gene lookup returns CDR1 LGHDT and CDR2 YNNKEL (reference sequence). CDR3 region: CASSQVPQADYGYTF. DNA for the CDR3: TGTGCCAGCAGCCAAGTGCCCCAGGCGGACTATGGCTACACCTTC.

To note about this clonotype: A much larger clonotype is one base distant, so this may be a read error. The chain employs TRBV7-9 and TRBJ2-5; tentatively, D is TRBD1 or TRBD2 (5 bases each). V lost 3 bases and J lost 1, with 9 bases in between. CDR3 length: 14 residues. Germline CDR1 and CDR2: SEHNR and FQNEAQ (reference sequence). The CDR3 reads CASSFDGGQETQYF. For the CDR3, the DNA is TGTGCCAGCAGCTTTGATGGGGGCCAAGAGACCCAGTACTTC.

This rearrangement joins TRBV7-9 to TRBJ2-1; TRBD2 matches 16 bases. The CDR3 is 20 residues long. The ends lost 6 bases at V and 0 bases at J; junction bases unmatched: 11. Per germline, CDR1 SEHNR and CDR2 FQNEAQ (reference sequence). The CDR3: CASSPNPGLAGGRSYNEQFF. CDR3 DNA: TGTGCCAGCAGTCCAAACCCGGGACTAGCGGGGGGGCGCTCCTACAATGAGCAGTTCTTC.

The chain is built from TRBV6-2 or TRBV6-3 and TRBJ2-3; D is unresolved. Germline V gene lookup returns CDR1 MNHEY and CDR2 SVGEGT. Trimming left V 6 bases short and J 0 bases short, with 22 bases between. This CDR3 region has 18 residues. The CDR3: CASRTLYSSLTSTDTQYF. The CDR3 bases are TGTGCCAGCAGGACCCTGTACTCGAGCCTTACAAGCACAGATACGCAGTATTTT.

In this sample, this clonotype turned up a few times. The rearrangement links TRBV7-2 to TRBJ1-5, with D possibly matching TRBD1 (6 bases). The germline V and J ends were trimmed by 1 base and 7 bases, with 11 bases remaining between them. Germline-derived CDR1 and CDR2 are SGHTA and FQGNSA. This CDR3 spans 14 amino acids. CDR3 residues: CASSLGTVRQPQHF. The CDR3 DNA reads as TGTGCCAGCAGCTTAGGGACAGTACGACAGCCCCAGCATTTT.

The CDR3 protein is CASTTNRDRAEKLFF. CDR3 coding DNA: TGTGCCAGCACTACGAACCGGGACAGGGCGGAAAAACTGTTTTTT. The rearrangement uses TRBV28 and TRBJ1-4, with TRBD1 matching over 9 bases. Germline CDR1 reads MDHEN; CDR2 reads SYDVKM. This CDR3 contains 15 residues. After removal of 7 bases from V and 8 bases from J, the junction contained 11 bases not matched to a gene.

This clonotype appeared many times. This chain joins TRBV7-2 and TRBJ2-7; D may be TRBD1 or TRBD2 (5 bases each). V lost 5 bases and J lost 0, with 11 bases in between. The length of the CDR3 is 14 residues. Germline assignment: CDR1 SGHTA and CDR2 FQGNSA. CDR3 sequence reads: CASSRDVSSYEQYF. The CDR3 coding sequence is TGTGCCAGCAGCCGGGACGTTAGCTCCTACGAGCAGTACTTC.

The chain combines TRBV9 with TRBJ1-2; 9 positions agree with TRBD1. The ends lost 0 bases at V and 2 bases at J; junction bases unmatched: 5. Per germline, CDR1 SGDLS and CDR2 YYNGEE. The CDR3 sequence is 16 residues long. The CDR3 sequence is CASSVGGQGLNYGYTF. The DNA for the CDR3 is TGTGCCAGCAGCGTAGGGGGACAGGGCCTAAACTATGGCTACACCTTC. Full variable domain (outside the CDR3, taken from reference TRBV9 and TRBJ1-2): DSGVTQTPKHLITATGQRVTLRCSPRSGDLSVYWYQQSLDQGLQFLIQYYNGEERAKGNILERFSAQQFPDLHSELNLSSLELGDSALYFCASSVGGQGLNYGYTFGSGTRLTVV.

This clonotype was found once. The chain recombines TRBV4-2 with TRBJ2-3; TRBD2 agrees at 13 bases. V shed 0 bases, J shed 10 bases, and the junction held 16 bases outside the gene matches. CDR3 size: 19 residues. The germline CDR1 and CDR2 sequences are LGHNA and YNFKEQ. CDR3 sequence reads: CASSQDTPGLAGAPRSQYF. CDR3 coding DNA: TGTGCCAGCAGCCAAGATACCCCCGGACTAGCGGGGGCCCCCAGGTCGCAGTATTTT.

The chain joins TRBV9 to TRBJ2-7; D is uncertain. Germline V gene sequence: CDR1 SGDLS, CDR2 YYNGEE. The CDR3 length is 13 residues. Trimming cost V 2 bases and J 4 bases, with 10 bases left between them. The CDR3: CASSVGSFYEQYF. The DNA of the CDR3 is TGTGCCAGCAGCGTTGGCAGCTTTTACGAGCAGTACTTC. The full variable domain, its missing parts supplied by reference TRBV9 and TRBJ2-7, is DSGVTQTPKHLITATGQRVTLRCSPRSGDLSVYWYQQSLDQGLQFLIQYYNGEERAKGNILERFSAQQFPDLHSELNLSSLELGDSALYFCASSVGSFYEQYFGPGTRLTVT.

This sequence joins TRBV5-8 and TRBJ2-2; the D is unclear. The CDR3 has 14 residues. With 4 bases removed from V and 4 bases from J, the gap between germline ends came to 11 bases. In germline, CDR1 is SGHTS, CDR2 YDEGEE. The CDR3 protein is CASSPPTSTGELFF. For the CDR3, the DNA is TGTGCCAGCAGCCCTCCTACAAGCACCGGGGAGCTGTTTTTT.

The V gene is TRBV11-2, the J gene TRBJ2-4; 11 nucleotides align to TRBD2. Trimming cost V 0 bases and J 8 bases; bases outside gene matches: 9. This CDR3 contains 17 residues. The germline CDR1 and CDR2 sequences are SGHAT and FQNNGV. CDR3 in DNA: TGTGCCAGCAGCTTAGATCCAGGTAGCGGGGGGGCTGACATTCAGTACTTC. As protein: CASSLDPGSGGADIQYF.

CDR3 region: CASSWRAYEQYF. The DNA of the CDR3 is TGTGCCAGCAGCTGGAGAGCTTACGAGCAGTACTTC. J is TRBJ2-7 and V is TRBV5-5; unclear D gene. Germline V gene sequence: CDR1 SGHKS, CDR2 YYEKEE (reference sequence). The V gene lost 3 bases and the J gene lost 4 bases, with 8 bases spanning the gap. The CDR3 has 12 amino acids.

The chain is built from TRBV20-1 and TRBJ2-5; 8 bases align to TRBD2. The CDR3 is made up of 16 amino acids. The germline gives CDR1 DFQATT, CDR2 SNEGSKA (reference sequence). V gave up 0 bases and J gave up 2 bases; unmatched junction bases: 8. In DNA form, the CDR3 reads TGCAGTGCTAGAGATCTCGGGGGGGTATATCAAGAGACCCAGTACTTC. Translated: CSARDLGGVYQETQYF.

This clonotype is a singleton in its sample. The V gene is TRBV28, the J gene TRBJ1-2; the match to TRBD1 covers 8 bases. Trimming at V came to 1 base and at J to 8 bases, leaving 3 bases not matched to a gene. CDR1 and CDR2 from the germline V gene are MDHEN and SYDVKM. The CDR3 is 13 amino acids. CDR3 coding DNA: TGTGCCAGCAGTTTATTATCAGGGGGCGGCTACACCTTC. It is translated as CASSLLSGGGYTF.

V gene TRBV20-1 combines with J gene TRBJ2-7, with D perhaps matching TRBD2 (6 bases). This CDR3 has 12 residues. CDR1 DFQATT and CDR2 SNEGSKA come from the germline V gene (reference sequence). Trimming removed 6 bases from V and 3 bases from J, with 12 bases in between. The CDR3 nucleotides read TGCAGTGCGCAAGCGGAGGGCTACGAGCAGTACTTC. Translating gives CSAQAEGYEQYF.

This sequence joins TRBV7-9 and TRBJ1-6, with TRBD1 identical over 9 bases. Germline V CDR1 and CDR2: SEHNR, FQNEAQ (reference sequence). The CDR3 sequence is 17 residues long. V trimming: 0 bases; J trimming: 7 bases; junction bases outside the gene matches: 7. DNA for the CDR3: TGTGCCAGCAGCTTAGCGGGCGGGACAGGGCTAAATTCACCCCTCCACTTT. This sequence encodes CASSLAGGTGLNSPLHF.

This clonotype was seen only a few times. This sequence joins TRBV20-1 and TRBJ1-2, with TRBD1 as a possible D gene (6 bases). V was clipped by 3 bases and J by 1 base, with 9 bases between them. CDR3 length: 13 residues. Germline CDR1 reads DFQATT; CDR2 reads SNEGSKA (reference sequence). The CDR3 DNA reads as TGCAGTGCTAGGGACAGCAATAACTATGGCTACACCTTC. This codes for CSARDSNNYGYTF.

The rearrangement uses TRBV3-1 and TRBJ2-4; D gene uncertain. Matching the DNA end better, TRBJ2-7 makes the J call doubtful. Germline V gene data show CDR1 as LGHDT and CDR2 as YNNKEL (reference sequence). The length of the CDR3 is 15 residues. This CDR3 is CASSQVPQRTYEQYF. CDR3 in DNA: TGTGCCAGCAGCCAAGTACCACAAAGAACCTACGAGCAGTACTTC.

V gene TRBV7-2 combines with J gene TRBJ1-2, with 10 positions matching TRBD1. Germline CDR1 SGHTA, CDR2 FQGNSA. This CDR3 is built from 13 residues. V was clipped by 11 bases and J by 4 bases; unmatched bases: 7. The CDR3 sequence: CAHDRGLAYGYTF. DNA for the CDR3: TGTGCCCACGACAGGGGGCTTGCCTATGGCTACACCTTC.